Listed here are 20 T cell receptor beta chains from one sample, sequenced in a study of blood T cell repertoires in COVID-19. Profiling relied on immunoSEQ multiplex PCR, and the TCRdb table lists in-frame clones only, not all of them. Counted here are about 340,000 clones, around 86% occurring once; the ten biggest clones make up roughly 4.2%. What was sequenced was PBMCs or T cells enriched from blood (not recorded which). These receptors were collected from a woman aged 35 to 49 with acute COVID-19.

This clone has a single count. The V call is TRBV10-3, the J call TRBJ2-7; D unclear. Germline CDR1 reads ENHRY; CDR2 reads SYGVKD. V was cut by 4 bases and J by 6 bases, with 7 bases left in between. This CDR3 has 11 amino acids. The CDR3 DNA reads as TGTGCCATCAGTGCCGGTGGCGAGCAGTACTTC. This sequence encodes CAISAGGEQYF.

This clone has just one count. J is TRBJ2-3 and V is TRBV19; the D gene is possibly TRBD1 (6 bases). Trimming took 5 bases from V and 6 from J, leaving 12 bases between them. The CDR3 loop spans 13 amino acids. Looked up from germline, CDR1 is LNHDA and CDR2 is SQIVND (reference sequence). As DNA, the CDR3 is TGTGCCAGTAGTCAGGGGCCGGGGGATACGCAGTATTTT. Its protein is CASSQGPGDTQYF.

The chain uses TRBV7-2 and TRBJ2-3; TRBD2 might be the D (6 bases). Deletions cut 1 base from V and 0 bases from J, with 11 bases between. The CDR3 length is 16 residues. Germline-derived CDR1 and CDR2 are SGHTA and FQGNSA. The CDR3 loop reads CASSLVGGSSTDTQYF. CDR3 nucleotides: TGTGCCAGCAGCTTAGTTGGAGGGTCTAGCACAGATACGCAGTATTTT.

The gene calls are TRBV19 and TRBJ1-4, with D possibly TRBD1 on 6 matching bases. V was pared by 8 bases and J by 8 bases, with 21 bases between. The CDR3 totals 15 residues. Germline V CDR1 and CDR2: LNHDA, SQIVND (reference sequence). DNA of the CDR3: TGTGCCAGTGGTTCCGGACAGCTCAATCCGGAAAAACTGTTTTTT. This gives the protein CASGSGQLNPEKLFF.

The chain has TRBV5-1 and TRBJ1-2, with a possible D match to TRBD1 (5 bases). V dropped 5 bases and J dropped 2 bases, with 10 bases sitting between them. The CDR3 extends over 13 amino acids. CDR1 and CDR2 (germline): SGHRS, YFSETQ. The DNA for the CDR3 is TGCGCCAGCAGTCAAGACAGCAACTATGGCTACACCTTC. Protein: CASSQDSNYGYTF.

The chain uses TRBV9 and TRBJ1-2; tentatively, D is TRBD1 (6 bases). The germline V gene encodes CDR1 SGDLS and CDR2 YYNGEE. The CDR3 is 14 residues long. The ends were cut back, 0 bases at V and 4 bases at J, with 10 bases in the middle. The CDR3 DNA reads TGTGCCAGCAGCGTAGGAGACAGGAGCTATGGCTACACCTTC. It codes for CASSVGDRSYGYTF.

A note on this clone: This specimen includes other DNA sequences encoding the same CDR3. The chain has TRBV6-1 and TRBJ1-5; 9 bases match TRBD1. The CDR3 covers 14 residues. CDR1 is MNHNS, CDR2 SASEGT, per germline. Trimming took 3 bases from V and 4 from J; bases not matched to a gene: 1. The CDR3 protein is CASSEGQGNQPQHF. The CDR3 DNA reads as TGTGCCAGCAGTGAGGGACAGGGAAATCAGCCCCAGCATTTT.

The rearrangement links TRBV6-5 to TRBJ2-7; 8 positions match TRBD2. Looked up from germline, CDR1 is MNHEY and CDR2 is SVGAGI. This CDR3 is built from 15 residues. J gave up 0 bases and V 7 bases, and 8 bases lay outside the gene matches. The CDR3 sequence: CASTGGEFSSYEQYF. Here the CDR3 DNA reads TGTGCCAGCACGGGGGGGGAATTTAGCTCCTACGAGCAGTACTTC.

The V gene is TRBV27, the J gene TRBJ1-5; D remains ambiguous. Per the germline V gene, CDR1 is MNHEY and CDR2 is SMNVEV (reference sequence). With 5 bases removed from V and 0 bases from J, the gap between germline ends came to 11 bases. The CDR3 extends over 15 amino acids. CDR3 sequence: CASSQEIYSNQPQHF. CDR3 coding DNA: TGTGCCAGCAGTCAAGAGATCTATAGCAATCAGCCCCAGCATTTT.

The chain uses TRBV7-3 and TRBJ1-2, with D perhaps TRBD1 (5 bases). CDR3 size: 13 residues. V was trimmed by 5 bases and J by 7 bases, leaving 14 bases between them. Germline V gene sequence: CDR1 SGHTA, CDR2 FQGTGA. The CDR3 sequence is CASSLTASSGYTF. The CDR3 nucleotides read TGTGCCAGCAGCCTGACAGCTTCGAGTGGCTACACCTTC. The whole variable domain, filled in from reference TRBV7-3 and TRBJ1-2, reads GAGVSQTPSNKVTEKGKYVELRCDPISGHTALYWYRQSLGQGPEFLIYFQGTGAADDSGLPNDRFFAVRPEGSVSTLKIQRTERGDSAVYLCASSLTASSGYTFGSGTRLTVV.

The J gene is TRBJ1-2, the V gene TRBV2; tentatively, D is TRBD1 (5 bases). V was cut by 4 bases and J by 4 bases, with 13 bases left in between. CDR1 is SNHLY, CDR2 FYNNEI, per germline. CDR3 length equals 14 residues. CDR3 amino acids: CASSAVREGYGYTF. The CDR3 bases are TGTGCCAGCAGTGCCGTCAGGGAGGGCTATGGCTACACCTTC.

V gene TRBV6-1 combines with J gene TRBJ1-5; TRBD1 matches 8 bases. The ends lost 4 bases at V and 1 base at J; junction bases unmatched: 9. Germline CDR1 and CDR2: MNHNS and SASEGT. The CDR3 loop spans 17 amino acids. DNA of the CDR3: TGTGCCAGCAGTGCTAGCCAGGGGGCGAGAAGCAATCAGCCCCAGCATTTT. Translating gives CASSASQGARSNQPQHF.

The chain carries TRBV2 and TRBJ2-7; D ambiguous. Between the trimmed V and J ends, which lost 8 bases and 2 bases, there was a span of 16 bases. In germline, CDR1 is SNHLY, CDR2 FYNNEI. This CDR3 comprises 14 residues. The CDR3 DNA reads as TGTGCCAGCGCTCTTTCAGTAACCGCCTACGAGCAGTACTTC. Protein sequence: CASALSVTAYEQYF.

The V and J genes are TRBV10-3 and TRBJ2-3; 7 bases fit TRBD1. Germline values: CDR1 ENHRY, CDR2 SYGVKD. V shed 10 bases and J 4 bases; nucleotides not matched to a gene: 14. This CDR3 has 15 residues. DNA of the CDR3: TGTGCCACTCAGCTCCGGACAGGTAGTCCAGATACGCAGTATTTT. This sequence encodes CATQLRTGSPDTQYF.

With regard to this clone: This sample includes further DNA sequences coding for the same CDR3. The chain couples TRBV5-1 to TRBJ1-4, with TRBD1 matching over 7 bases. There are 14 residues in the CDR3. Trimming took 0 bases from V and 7 from J; bases not matched to a gene: 3. Germline V gene lookup returns CDR1 SGHRS and CDR2 YFSETQ. This CDR3 is CASSLGQGGEKLFF. CDR3 in DNA: TGCGCCAGCAGCTTGGGTCAGGGGGGTGAAAAACTGTTTTTT.

The chain links TRBV19 to TRBJ2-2, with 11 positions matching TRBD1. This CDR3 region has 15 residues. Per the germline V gene, CDR1 is LNHDA and CDR2 is SQIVND (reference sequence). V was clipped by 10 bases and J by 4 bases; unmatched bases: 8. The chain's CDR3 is CATKVGTGGTGELFF. For the CDR3, the DNA is TGTGCCACCAAGGTCGGGACAGGGGGCACCGGGGAGCTGTTTTTT.

The chain combines TRBV9 with TRBJ1-1; D unresolved. The CDR3 spans 15 residues. Germline V gene data show CDR1 as SGDLS and CDR2 as YYNGEE. Trimming removed 0 bases from V and 1 base from J, with 10 bases in between. CDR3 loop: CASSVGGVRNTEAFF. In DNA, the CDR3 is TGTGCCAGCAGCGTAGGCGGGGTGAGGAACACTGAAGCTTTCTTT. Looking up the rest from reference TRBV9 and TRBJ1-1 gives the full variable domain: DSGVTQTPKHLITATGQRVTLRCSPRSGDLSVYWYQQSLDQGLQFLIQYYNGEERAKGNILERFSAQQFPDLHSELNLSSLELGDSALYFCASSVGGVRNTEAFFGQGTRLTVV.

The chain couples TRBV19 to TRBJ1-5, with 9 bases that match TRBD1. Germline V gene data show CDR1 as LNHDA and CDR2 as SQIVND (reference sequence). V lost 5 bases, J lost 6 bases, and 2 bases stayed unmatched. This CDR3 is built from 13 residues. The CDR3 coding sequence is TGTGCCAGTAGTTCGACAGGGGGTCAGCCCCAGCATTTT. It encodes CASSSTGGQPQHF.

V is TRBV2 and J is TRBJ2-2, with 9 bases that match TRBD1. The CDR3 extends over 14 amino acids. From germline, CDR1 is SNHLY and CDR2 FYNNEI. The junction had 9 bases not matched to a gene; V was cut back by 10 bases and J by 6 bases. The chain's CDR3 is CATLPGQGPGELFF. The CDR3 DNA sequence: TGTGCCACACTACCGGGACAGGGACCCGGGGAGCTGTTTTTT.

V is TRBV27 and J is TRBJ1-2; unclear D gene. The germline gives CDR1 MNHEY, CDR2 SMNVEV (reference sequence). The CDR3 runs to 12 residues. The germline V and J ends were trimmed by 3 bases and 5 bases, with 7 bases remaining between them. CDR3 sequence (DNA): TGTGCCAGCAGTTTTAGTGGTTATGGCTACACCTTC. As protein: CASSFSGYGYTF.